These 29 T cell receptor beta chains originate from one sample sequenced in a study of T cell repertoires in cytomegalovirus infection. MiXCR, run by TCRdb on the reads, gives a single entry per CDR3 protein. The sample has more than 400,000 distinct CDR3 sequences, about a quarter seen once. The sequenced sample was PBMCs. The origin of the receptors is a human donor in good health (CMV status not recorded). Some clones in this sample may be carry-over from other donors' samples.

The chain uses TRBV19 and TRBJ1-2, with unresolved D. Germline CDR1 reads LNHDA; CDR2 reads SQIVND (reference sequence). Trimming removed 10 bases from V and 7 bases from J, with 19 bases in between. The CDR3 has 13 amino acids. The CDR3 region has the DNA TGTGCCACCACACCTGCCGGCGCCGGTGGCTACACCTTC. Its protein product is CATTPAGAGGYTF.

This chain links TRBV6-1 with TRBJ2-6; unclear D gene. CDR1 MNHNS and CDR2 SASEGT come from the germline V gene. The CDR3 is 13 amino acids. V was trimmed by 6 bases and J by 1 base, leaving 4 bases between them. CDR3 sequence reads: CASRQSGANVLTF. DNA for the CDR3: TGTGCCAGCAGACAGTCTGGGGCCAACGTCCTGACTTTC.

V gene TRBV19 combines with J gene TRBJ2-2; a weak D match, TRBD2 (5 bases). CDR1 is LNHDA, CDR2 SQIVND, per germline (reference sequence). V shed 7 bases and J shed 6 bases, with 9 bases lying between them. The CDR3 spans 12 residues. CDR3 nucleotide sequence: TGTGCCAGTACCCCGAGGGCCGGGGAGCTGTTTTTT. It codes for CASTPRAGELFF. Drawing the rest from reference TRBV19 and TRBJ2-2, the complete variable domain is DGGITQSPKYLFRKEGQNVTLSCEQNLNHDAMYWYRQDPGQGLRLIYYSQIVNDFQKGDIAEGYSVSREKKESFPLTVTSAQKNPTAFYLCASTPRAGELFFGEGSRLTVL.

The chain combines TRBV7-3 with TRBJ2-3; D is tentatively TRBD1 or TRBD2 (5 bases each). The CDR3 runs 17 residues. The germline V and J ends were trimmed by 6 bases and 2 bases, with 21 bases remaining between them. The germline V gene encodes CDR1 SGHTA and CDR2 FQGTGA. Written as DNA, the CDR3 is TGTGCCAGCAGAAACAGGCAGGGACGGCAGTACACAGATACGCAGTATTTT. The encoded protein is CASRNRQGRQYTDTQYF.

The sample holds many counts of this clonotype. The chain couples TRBV7-2 to TRBJ2-2; 10 bases agree with TRBD2. The germline gives CDR1 SGHTA, CDR2 FQGNSA. The ends lost 1 base at V and 3 bases at J; junction bases unmatched: 2. The CDR3 spans 16 residues. The CDR3 protein is CASSLGTSGYTGELFF. DNA for the CDR3: TGTGCCAGCAGCTTAGGGACTAGCGGATACACCGGGGAGCTGTTTTTT.

Many counts were recorded for this clonotype. The gene calls are TRBV7-2 and TRBJ1-4; D is undetermined. The CDR3 loop spans 17 amino acids. Germline lookup yields CDR1 SGHTA and CDR2 FQGNSA. V shed 5 bases and J shed 0 bases, with 16 bases lying between them. This CDR3 is CASSPTTSTATNEKLFF. For the CDR3, the DNA is TGTGCCAGCAGCCCCACCACGTCAACAGCAACTAATGAAAAACTGTTTTTT.

This clonotype turned up a few times. The rearrangement uses TRBV15 and TRBJ2-7; TRBD1 aligns across 9 bases. From germline, CDR1 is LNHNV and CDR2 YYDKDF (reference sequence). The V gene end was trimmed by 1 base and the J gene end by 2 bases; junction bases not matched to a gene: 3. The CDR3 totals 15 residues. The DNA of the CDR3 is TGTGCCACCAGCAGAGGGACAGGGGCCCCCTACGAGCAGTACTTC. It is translated as CATSRGTGAPYEQYF.

The rearrangement uses TRBV7-2 and TRBJ1-2; a weak D match, TRBD1 (5 bases). The CDR3 sequence is 13 residues long. Germline CDR1 and CDR2: SGHTA and FQGNSA. V lost 1 base, J lost 11 bases, and 14 bases lay in between. CDR3 DNA sequence: TGTGCCAGCAGCTTAGATTCCGGGGGGAGTTACACCTTC. The encoded protein is CASSLDSGGSYTF. Based on the CDR3 plus reference TRBV7-2 and TRBJ1-2, the full variable domain is GAGVSQSPSNKVTEKGKDVELRCDPISGHTALYWYRQSLGQGLEFLIYFQGNSAPDKSGLPSDRFSAERTGGSVSTLTIQRTQQEDSAVYLCASSLDSGGSYTFGSGTRLTVV.

This clonotype has at least ten counts. The chain carries TRBV7-8 and TRBJ1-5; no reliable D call. The CDR3 length is 15 residues. CDR1 SGHVS and CDR2 FQNEAQ come from the germline V gene. The germline V and J ends were trimmed by 4 bases and 1 base, with 11 bases remaining between them. The DNA of the CDR3 is TGTGCCAGCAGCTCCCGTCCTGGCAGCAATCAGCCCCAGCATTTT. The encoded protein is CASSSRPGSNQPQHF.

The rearrangement joins TRBV9 to TRBJ2-5; D uncertain. The ends were cut back, 3 bases at V and 0 bases at J, with 15 bases in the middle. Germline values: CDR1 SGDLS, CDR2 YYNGEE. The CDR3 covers 16 residues. The CDR3 bases are TGTGCCAGCAGCGCAGCCCCCGGCGGCTACCAAGAGACCCAGTACTTC. Translation: CASSAAPGGYQETQYF.

In the case of this clonotype: An end of the junction differs from the germline gene, which may be a read error. V usage is TRBV6-2 or TRBV6-3 and J usage is TRBJ2-5; 7 nucleotides align to TRBD2. The CDR3 consists of 14 residues. Per germline, CDR1 MNHEY and CDR2 SVGEGT. The CDR3, as DNA: TGTGCCAGCAGATTAGCGGGCCCCCTCTTCGCCTTCAACTTC. Protein: CASRLAGPLFAFNF.

There are many counts of this clonotype. The chain links TRBV6-1 to TRBJ2-7; D possibly corresponds to TRBD1 (7 bases). Germline CDR1 reads MNHNS; CDR2 reads SASEGT. V was cut by 5 bases and J by 6 bases, with 20 bases left in between. This CDR3 contains 15 residues. The CDR3 sequence is CASSLWQAGGSEQYF. CDR3 nucleotide sequence: TGTGCCAGCAGTCTGTGGCAGGCAGGGGGGAGCGAGCAGTACTTC.

This clonotype was detected many times. The chain is built from TRBV7-2 and TRBJ1-1; maybe TRBD1 (6 bases). The CDR3 has 14 residues. Trimming took 6 bases from V and 0 from J, leaving 11 bases between them. Germline CDR1 and CDR2: SGHTA and FQGNSA. The CDR3 nucleotides are TGTGCCAGCAGGAGAGGGGGTCTGAACACTGAAGCTTTCTTT. Encoded protein: CASRRGGLNTEAFF.

This clonotype has only a few counts. The chain combines TRBV5-5 with TRBJ2-4; 9 bases agree with TRBD1. Trimming removed 4 bases from V and 6 bases from J; junction bases left unmatched: 5. The CDR3 runs to 14 residues. Germline V gives CDR1 SGHKS, CDR2 YYEKEE (reference sequence). In nucleotides, the CDR3 is TGTGCCAGCAGCAACCAGACAGGGGGAAACATTCAGTACTTC. The encoded protein is CASSNQTGGNIQYF.

The chain combines TRBV20-1 with TRBJ2-3; D perhaps matches TRBD2 (6 bases). Trimming took 3 bases from V and 0 from J, leaving 16 bases between them. Per the germline V gene, CDR1 is DFQATT and CDR2 is SNEGSKA (reference sequence). The CDR3 covers 16 residues. The CDR3 sequence is CSARTREGHSTDTQYF. The CDR3 bases are TGCAGTGCTAGGACTAGAGAGGGGCATAGCACAGATACGCAGTATTTT.

CDR3 protein: CASSYSLIGGEQFF. DNA for the CDR3: TGTGCCAGCAGTTACTCCCTAATTGGCGGGGAGCAGTTCTTC. The rearrangement uses TRBV6-5 and TRBJ2-1; possible D gene TRBD2, 5 bases. The germline CDR1 and CDR2 sequences are MNHEY and SVGAGI. The CDR3 is made up of 14 amino acids. The V end was cut by 0 bases, the J end by 10 bases, with 13 bases between.

The rearrangement links TRBV5-1 to TRBJ2-1, with D possibly TRBD1 on 6 matching bases. Per germline, CDR1 SGHRS and CDR2 YFSETQ. Trimming shortened V by 3 bases and J by 7 bases, and 17 bases separated the two germline ends. The CDR3 is 15 residues long. DNA of the CDR3: TGCGCCAGCAGCTCTGGAACCGGGACAATTAATGAGCAGTTCTTC. It codes for CASSSGTGTINEQFF.

The chain joins TRBV10-3 to TRBJ2-3; 10 nucleotides line up with TRBD2. Per germline, CDR1 ENHRY and CDR2 SYGVKD. The CDR3 is 14 residues long. Trimming took 6 bases from V and 1 from J; bases not matched to a gene: 1. CDR3 sequence reads: CAISGLAGTDTQYF. The CDR3, as DNA: TGTGCCATCAGCGGACTAGCGGGCACAGATACGCAGTATTTT.

The rearrangement joins TRBV29-1 to TRBJ2-2; D is ambiguous. Germline values: CDR1 SQVTM, CDR2 ANQGSEA. CDR3 length: 13 amino acids. The CDR3 sequence: CTVGGTNTGELFF. Written as DNA, the CDR3 is TGCACCGTCGGCGGAACGAACACCGGGGAGCTGTTTTTT.

The chain employs TRBV7-4 and TRBJ2-3; D perhaps matches TRBD2 (6 bases). V shed 5 bases and J shed 5 bases, with 17 bases lying between them. The CDR3 runs 15 residues. The germline V gene has CDR1 SGHVT and CDR2 SQSDAQ. Written as DNA, the CDR3 is TGTGCCAGCAGCGTCGGGACTCTGACGGGAGATACGCAGTATTTT. Protein product: CASSVGTLTGDTQYF.

This clonotype showed up just once. This chain connects TRBV11-3 to TRBJ1-1; 7 bases line up with TRBD1. V lost 4 bases, J lost 3 bases, and 11 bases stayed unmatched. This CDR3 has 16 amino acids. CDR1 is SGHNT and CDR2 is YENEEA in the germline V gene. This CDR3 is CASSSPIGRGDTEAFF. In DNA, the CDR3 is TGTGCCAGCAGCTCCCCCATCGGCAGGGGGGACACTGAAGCTTTCTTT.

This clonotype was counted only a few times. The chain employs TRBV9 and TRBJ1-3; D unresolved. Germline lookup yields CDR1 SGDLS and CDR2 YYNGEE. The CDR3 runs to 14 residues. Trimming cost V 0 bases and J 7 bases, with 11 bases left between them. CDR3 bases: TGTGCCAGCAGCGTAGTCGGGGAGGATAACACCATATATTTT. Translated: CASSVVGEDNTIYF.

This clonotype was seen many times. This chain connects TRBV7-2 to TRBJ2-7; D might be TRBD1 or TRBD2, each matching 6 bases. The CDR3 sequence is 15 residues long. CDR1 and CDR2 (germline): SGHTA, FQGNSA. Trimming left V 1 base short and J 2 bases short, with 12 bases between. CDR3 in amino acids: CASSLDGGGPYEQYV. The CDR3 region has the DNA TGTGCCAGCAGCTTAGATGGAGGGGGGCCCTACGAGCAGTACGTC.

This chain links TRBV5-5 with TRBJ2-1; D is undetermined. Trimming pared 1 base from V and 1 base from J, leaving 9 bases between. Germline CDR1 SGHKS, CDR2 YYEKEE (reference sequence). This CDR3 is built from 15 residues. CDR3 DNA: TGTGCCAGCAGCTTGTTTCGGATTTCCTACAATGAGCAGTTCTTC. This gives the protein CASSLFRISYNEQFF.

V gene TRBV19 combines with J gene TRBJ2-3, with TRBD1 matching 8 bases. This CDR3 has 19 amino acids. The V gene end was trimmed by 5 bases and the J gene end by 6 bases; junction bases not matched to a gene: 22. Germline CDR1 reads LNHDA; CDR2 reads SQIVND (reference sequence). CDR3 sequence reads: CASSPDRGRGLSTADTQYF. The CDR3 DNA reads as TGTGCCAGTAGTCCCGACAGGGGAAGGGGGCTCAGCACCGCCGATACGCAGTATTTT.

V usage is TRBV18 and J usage is TRBJ1-1, with TRBD1 identical over 8 bases. V shed 5 bases and J 3 bases; nucleotides not matched to a gene: 8. The germline V gene encodes CDR1 KGHSH and CDR2 LQKENI. The CDR3 is made up of 15 amino acids. The CDR3 protein is CASSVGQGGDTEAFF. In DNA, the CDR3 is TGTGCCAGCTCAGTCGGACAGGGAGGAGACACTGAAGCTTTCTTT.

This CDR3 is CSATTLSGRAQDTQYF. Written as DNA, the CDR3 is TGCAGTGCCACCACCTTGAGCGGGAGGGCACAAGATACGCAGTATTTT. J is TRBJ2-3 and V is TRBV20-1, with 10 bases that match TRBD2. The junction had 14 bases not matched to a gene; V was cut back by 6 bases and J by 5 bases. The CDR3 loop spans 16 amino acids. From germline, CDR1 is DFQATT and CDR2 SNEGSKA (reference sequence).

The chain is built from TRBV29-1 and TRBJ2-1; possibly TRBD1 for D (7 bases). The CDR3 contains 13 residues. Trimming removed 7 bases from V and 3 bases from J, with 13 bases in between. CDR1 and CDR2 from the germline V gene are SQVTM and ANQGSEA. This CDR3 reads CSGGRDSYNEQFF. CDR3 sequence (DNA): TGCAGCGGAGGGCGGGACAGCTACAATGAGCAGTTCTTC.

V is TRBV24-1 and J is TRBJ2-3; perhaps TRBD1 as D (6 bases). CDR3 length: 16 residues. Deletions cut 0 bases from V and 0 bases from J, with 9 bases between. Germline loops: CDR1 KGHDR, CDR2 SFDVKD. The CDR3 coding sequence is TGTGCCACCAGTGATTTGCATCAGGGGAGCACAGATACGCAGTATTTT. It specifies CATSDLHQGSTDTQYF.